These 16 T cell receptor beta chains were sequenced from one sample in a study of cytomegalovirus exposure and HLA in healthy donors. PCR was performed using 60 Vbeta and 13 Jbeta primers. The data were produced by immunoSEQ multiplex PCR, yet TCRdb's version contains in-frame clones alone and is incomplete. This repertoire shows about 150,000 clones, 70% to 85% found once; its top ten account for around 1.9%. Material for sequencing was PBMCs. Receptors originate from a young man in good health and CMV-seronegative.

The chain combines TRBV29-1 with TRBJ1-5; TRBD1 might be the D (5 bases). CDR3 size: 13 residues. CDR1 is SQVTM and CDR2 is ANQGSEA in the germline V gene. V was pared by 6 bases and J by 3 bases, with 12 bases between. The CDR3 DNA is TGCAGCGTCCTCGGGGGGAACAATCAGCCCCAGCATTTT. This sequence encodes CSVLGGNNQPQHF.

CDR3 amino acids: CASSLGGSLGEGYTF. As DNA, the CDR3 is TGCGCCAGCAGCTTGGGAGGCTCCCTCGGGGAAGGCTACACCTTC. The rearrangement uses TRBV5-1 and TRBJ1-2; no reliable D call. Germline V gives CDR1 SGHRS, CDR2 YFSETQ. Trimming took 0 bases from V and 8 from J, leaving 17 bases between them. The CDR3 has 15 amino acids.

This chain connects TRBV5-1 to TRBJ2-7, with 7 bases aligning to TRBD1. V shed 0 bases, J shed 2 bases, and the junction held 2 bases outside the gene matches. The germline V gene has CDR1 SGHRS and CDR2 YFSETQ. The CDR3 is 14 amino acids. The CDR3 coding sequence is TGCGCCAGCAGCTTGGCCACAGGGGCCTACGAGCAGTACTTC. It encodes CASSLATGAYEQYF. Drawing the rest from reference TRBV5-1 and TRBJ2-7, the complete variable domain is KAGVTQTPRYLIKTRGQQVTLSCSPISGHRSVSWYQQTPGQGLQFLFEYFSETQRNKGNFPGRFSGRQFSNSRSEMNVSTLELGDSALYLCASSLATGAYEQYFGPGTRLTVT.

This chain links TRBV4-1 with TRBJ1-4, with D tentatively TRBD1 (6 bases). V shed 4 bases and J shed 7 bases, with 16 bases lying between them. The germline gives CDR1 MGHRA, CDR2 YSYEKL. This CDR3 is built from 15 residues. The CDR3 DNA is TGCGCCAGCAGCCTCGGCCAGGGGCGGCGTGAAAAACTGTTTTTT. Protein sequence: CASSLGQGRREKLFF.

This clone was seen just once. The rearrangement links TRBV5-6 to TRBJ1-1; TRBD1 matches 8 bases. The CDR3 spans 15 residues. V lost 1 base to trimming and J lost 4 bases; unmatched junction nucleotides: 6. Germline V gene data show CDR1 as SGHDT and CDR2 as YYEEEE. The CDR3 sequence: CASSLIPGGSTEAFF. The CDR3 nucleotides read TGTGCCAGCAGCTTGATTCCAGGGGGCTCCACTGAAGCTTTCTTT.

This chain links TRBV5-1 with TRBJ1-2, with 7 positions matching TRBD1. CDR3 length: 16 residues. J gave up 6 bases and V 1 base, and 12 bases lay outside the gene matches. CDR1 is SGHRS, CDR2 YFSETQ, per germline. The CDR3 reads CASSLRSWGQIDGYTF. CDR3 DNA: TGCGCCAGCAGCTTGAGGTCTTGGGGACAGATCGATGGCTACACCTTC. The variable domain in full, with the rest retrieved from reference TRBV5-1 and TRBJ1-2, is KAGVTQTPRYLIKTRGQQVTLSCSPISGHRSVSWYQQTPGQGLQFLFEYFSETQRNKGNFPGRFSGRQFSNSRSEMNVSTLELGDSALYLCASSLRSWGQIDGYTFGSGTRLTVV.

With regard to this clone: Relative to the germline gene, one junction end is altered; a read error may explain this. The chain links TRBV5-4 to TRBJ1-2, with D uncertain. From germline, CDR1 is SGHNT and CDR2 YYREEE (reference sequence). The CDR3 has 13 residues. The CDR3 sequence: CASSFAENYGYPF. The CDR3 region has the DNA TGTGCCAGCAGTTTCGCCGAAAACTATGGCTACCCCTTC. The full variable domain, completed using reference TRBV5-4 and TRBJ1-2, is ETGVTQSPTHLIKTRGQQVTLRCSSQSGHNTVSWYQQALGQGPQFIFQYYREEENGRGNFPPRFSGLQFPNYSSELNVNALELDDSALYLCASSFAENYGYPFGSGTRLTVV.

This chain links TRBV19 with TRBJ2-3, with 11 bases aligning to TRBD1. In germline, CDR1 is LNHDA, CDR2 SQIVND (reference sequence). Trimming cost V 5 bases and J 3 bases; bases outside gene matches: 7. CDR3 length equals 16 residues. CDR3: CASSLAGTGGTDTQYF. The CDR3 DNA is TGTGCCAGTAGTCTTGCCGGGACAGGGGGAACAGATACGCAGTATTTT.

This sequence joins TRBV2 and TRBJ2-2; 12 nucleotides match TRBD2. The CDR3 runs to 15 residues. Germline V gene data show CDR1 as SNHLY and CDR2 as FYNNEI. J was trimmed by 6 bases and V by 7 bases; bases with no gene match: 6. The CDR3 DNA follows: TGTGCCAGCACGCTAGCGGGGGGGAGATCCGGGGAGCTGTTTTTT. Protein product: CASTLAGGRSGELFF.

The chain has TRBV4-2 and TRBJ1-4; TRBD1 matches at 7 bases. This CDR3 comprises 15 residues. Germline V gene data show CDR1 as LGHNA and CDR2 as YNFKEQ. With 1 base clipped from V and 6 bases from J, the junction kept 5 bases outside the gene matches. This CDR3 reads CASSQARGWDEKLFF. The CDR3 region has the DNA TGTGCCAGCAGCCAAGCCAGGGGGTGGGATGAAAAACTGTTTTTT.

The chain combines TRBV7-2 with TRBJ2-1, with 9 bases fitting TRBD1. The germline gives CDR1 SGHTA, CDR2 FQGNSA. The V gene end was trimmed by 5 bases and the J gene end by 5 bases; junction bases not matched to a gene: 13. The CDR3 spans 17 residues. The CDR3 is CASSKGGGTGYNNEQFF. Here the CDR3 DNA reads TGTGCCAGCAGCAAAGGGGGGGGGACAGGGTACAACAATGAGCAGTTCTTC. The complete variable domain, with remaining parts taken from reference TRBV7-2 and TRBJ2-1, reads GAGVSQSPSNKVTEKGKDVELRCDPISGHTALYWYRQSLGQGLEFLIYFQGNSAPDKSGLPSDRFSAERTGGSVSTLTIQRTQQEDSAVYLCASSKGGGTGYNNEQFFGPGTRLTVL.

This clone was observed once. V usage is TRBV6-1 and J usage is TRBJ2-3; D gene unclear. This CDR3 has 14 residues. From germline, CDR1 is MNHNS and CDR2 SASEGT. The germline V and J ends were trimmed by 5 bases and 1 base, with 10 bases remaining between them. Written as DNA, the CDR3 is TGTGCCAGCAGTTTGGAGCTTGGCACAGATACGCAGTATTTT. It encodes CASSLELGTDTQYF.

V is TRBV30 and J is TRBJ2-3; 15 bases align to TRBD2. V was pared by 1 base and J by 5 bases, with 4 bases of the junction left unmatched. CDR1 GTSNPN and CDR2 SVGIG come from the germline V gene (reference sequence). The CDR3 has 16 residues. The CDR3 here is CAWSGTSGGAEDTQYF. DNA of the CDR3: TGTGCCTGGAGTGGGACTAGCGGGGGGGCTGAAGATACGCAGTATTTT.

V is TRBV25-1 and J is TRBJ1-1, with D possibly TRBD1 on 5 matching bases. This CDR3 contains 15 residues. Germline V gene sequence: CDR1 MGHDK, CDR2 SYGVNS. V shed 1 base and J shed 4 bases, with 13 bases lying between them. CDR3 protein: CASSESGGRGTEAFF. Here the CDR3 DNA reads TGTGCCAGCAGTGAATCGGGGGGTAGGGGCACTGAAGCTTTCTTT.

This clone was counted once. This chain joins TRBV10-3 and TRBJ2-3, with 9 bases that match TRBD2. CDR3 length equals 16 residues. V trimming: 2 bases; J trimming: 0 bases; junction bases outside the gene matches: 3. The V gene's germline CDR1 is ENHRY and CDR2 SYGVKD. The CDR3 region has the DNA TGTGCCATCAGTGAGCCTAGCGGGATCAGCACAGATACGCAGTATTTT. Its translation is CAISEPSGISTDTQYF.

The CDR3 DNA follows: TGCGCCAGCAGCCCCGAAGGGGACTCCACCGGGGAGCTGTTTTTT. Translated, it gives CASSPEGDSTGELFF. This chain connects TRBV4-3 to TRBJ2-2; D is perhaps TRBD2 (6 bases). The CDR3 spans 15 residues. Germline V lookup: CDR1 LGHNA, CDR2 YSLEER. Trimming took 4 bases from V and 4 from J, leaving 13 bases between them.